This T cell receptor beta chain is drawn from a study of T cells after yellow fever vaccination. Across the study: Low-cell-number fractions underwent preparation using SMART-Seq v4 Ultra Low Input.

Study-wide results and limits: Although most clonotypes did not, a small share appeared in both CD4 and CD8 compartments.

There are many counts of this clonotype. What it binds is not known. TCRdb itself ran the 5' RACE reads through MiXCR, one entry per CDR3 protein. Among around 400,000 distinct CDR3 sequences listed, under 14% were seen once. Germline values: CDR1 KGHDR, CDR2 SFDVKD. Trimming took off 3 bases at V and 5 bases at J, with 3 bases between the two ends. The CDR3 runs 11 residues. The chain uses TRBV24-1 and TRBJ1-1; D gene ambiguous. The sequence came from a man between 18 and 29 years old who received the YFV17D yellow fever vaccine. The material sequenced was PBMCs, taken on the day of the first yellow fever vaccination. CDR3 bases: TGTGCCACCAGTGATCGGACTGAAGCTTTCTTT. Its translation is CATSDRTEAFF.